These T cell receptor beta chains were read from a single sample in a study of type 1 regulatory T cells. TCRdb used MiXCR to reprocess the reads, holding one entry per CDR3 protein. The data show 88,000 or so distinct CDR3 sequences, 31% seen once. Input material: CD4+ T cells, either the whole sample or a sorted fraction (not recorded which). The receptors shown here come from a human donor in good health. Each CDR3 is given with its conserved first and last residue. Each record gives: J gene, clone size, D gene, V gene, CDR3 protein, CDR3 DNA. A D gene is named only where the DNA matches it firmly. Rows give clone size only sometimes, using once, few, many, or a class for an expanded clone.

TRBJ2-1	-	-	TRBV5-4	CASSFPPRGGNEQFF	TGTGCCAGCAGCTTCCCTCCCCGAGGCGGCAATGAGCAGTTCTTC
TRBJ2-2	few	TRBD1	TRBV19	CASSDRGNGELFF	TGTGCCAGTAGCGACAGGGGGAACGGGGAGCTGTTTTTT
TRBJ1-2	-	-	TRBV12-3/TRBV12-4	CASSFSSYGYTF	TGTGCCAGCAGTTTTTCCAGCTATGGCTACACCTTC
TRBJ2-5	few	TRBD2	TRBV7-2	CASSFPGGNQETQYF	TGTGCCAGCAGCTTTCCGGGAGGGAACCAAGAGACCCAGTACTTC
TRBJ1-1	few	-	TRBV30	CAWSVVAENTEAFF	TGTGCCTGGAGTGTGGTGGCAGAGAACACTGAAGCTTTCTTT
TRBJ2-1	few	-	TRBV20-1	CSASGSRVEQFF	TGCAGTGCTAGCGGGAGTAGGGTTGAGCAGTTCTTC
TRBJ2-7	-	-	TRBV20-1	CSARGSGWSPYEQYF	TGCAGTGCTAGGGGAAGCGGTTGGAGCCCCTACGAGCAGTACTTC
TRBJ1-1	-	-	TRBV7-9	CASRLGSETEAFF	TGTGCCAGCAGACTAGGGTCAGAGACTGAAGCTTTCTTT
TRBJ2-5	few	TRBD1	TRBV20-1	CSSLEDRGAQYF	TGCAGTTCCTTGGAGGACAGGGGGGCCCAGTACTTC
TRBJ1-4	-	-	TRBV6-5	CASKGPNNEKLFF	TGTGCCAGCAAGGGACCGAACAATGAAAAACTGTTTTTT
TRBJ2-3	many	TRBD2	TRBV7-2	CASSLQPGLAGREADTQYF	TGTGCCAGCAGCCTCCAACCGGGACTAGCGGGACGCGAGGCAGATACGCAGTATTTT
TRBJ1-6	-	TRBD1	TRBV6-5	CASSYPRDRGYNSPLHF	TGTGCCAGCAGTTATCCCCGGGACAGGGGTTATAATTCACCCCTCCACTTT
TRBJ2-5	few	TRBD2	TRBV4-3	CASSQGLAAETQYF	TGCGCCAGCAGCCAAGGACTAGCGGCAGAGACCCAGTACTTC
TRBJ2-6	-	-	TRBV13	CASSLAPGQFSGANVLTF	TGTGCCAGCAGCTTAGCCCCGGGACAATTTTCCGGGGCCAACGTCCTGACTTTC
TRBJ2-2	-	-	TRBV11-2	CASSYSGGAGELFF	TGTGCCAGCAGCTACTCAGGGGGGGCCGGGGAGCTGTTTTTT
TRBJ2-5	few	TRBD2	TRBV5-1	CASSSGLAVQETQYF	TGCGCCAGCAGCTCGGGACTAGCGGTACAAGAGACCCAGTACTTC
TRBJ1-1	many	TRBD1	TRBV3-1	CASSRDRGSGAFF	TGTGCCAGCAGCCGAGACAGGGGGTCGGGTGCTTTCTTT
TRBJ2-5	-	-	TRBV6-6	CASSPESTAPQYF	TGTGCCAGCAGCCCTGAGTCCACCGCTCCCCAGTACTTC
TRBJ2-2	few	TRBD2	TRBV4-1	CASSLWTSGTGELFF	TGCGCCAGCAGCCTATGGACTAGCGGGACCGGGGAGCTGTTTTTT
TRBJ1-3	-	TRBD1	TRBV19	CATNQGVAGNTIYF	TGTGCCACCAACCAGGGGGTAGCTGGAAACACCATATATTTT
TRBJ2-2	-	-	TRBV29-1	CSAAKAVGGTGELFF	TGCAGCGCAGCAAAGGCTGTAGGTGGAACCGGGGAGCTGTTTTTT
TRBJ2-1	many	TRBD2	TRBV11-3	CASSLAGLAGKAEQFF	TGTGCCAGCAGCTTAGCAGGACTAGCGGGTAAGGCTGAGCAGTTCTTC
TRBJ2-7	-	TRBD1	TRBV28	CASSLTGTGRNYEQYF	TGTGCCAGCAGTCTCACGGGGACAGGGAGAAATTACGAGCAGTACTTC